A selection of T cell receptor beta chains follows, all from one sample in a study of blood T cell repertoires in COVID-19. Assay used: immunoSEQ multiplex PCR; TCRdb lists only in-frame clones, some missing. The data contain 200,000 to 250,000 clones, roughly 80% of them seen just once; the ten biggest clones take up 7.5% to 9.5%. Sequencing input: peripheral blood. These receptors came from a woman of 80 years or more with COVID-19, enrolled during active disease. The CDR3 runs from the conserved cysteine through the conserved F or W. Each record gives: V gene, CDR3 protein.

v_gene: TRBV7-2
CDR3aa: CASSPPLAHYEQYF

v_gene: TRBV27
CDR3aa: CASSFRDRGREKLFF

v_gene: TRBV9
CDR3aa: CASSPDRGYSPLHF

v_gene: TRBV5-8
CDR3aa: CASSPYRDRRNQPQHF

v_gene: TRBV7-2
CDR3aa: CASSGSGSSYNEQFF

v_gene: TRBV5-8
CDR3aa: CASSLKSMNTEAFF

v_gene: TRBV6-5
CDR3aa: CASSYSRNTEAFF

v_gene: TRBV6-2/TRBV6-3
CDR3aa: CASSDRDRGPLRGNQPQHF

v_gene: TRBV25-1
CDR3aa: CASSADIPNTEAFF

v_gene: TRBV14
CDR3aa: CASSPRTGRNTDTQYF

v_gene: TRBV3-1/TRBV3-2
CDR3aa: CASSPLGRSYNEQFF

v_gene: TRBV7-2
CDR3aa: CASSYFPGVEQETQYF

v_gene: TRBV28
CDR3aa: CASSLYPSGSKPAGELFF

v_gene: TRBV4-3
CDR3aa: CASSQDSARTPTDTQYF

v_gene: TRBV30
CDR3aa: CAWSLLHTRDEQFF

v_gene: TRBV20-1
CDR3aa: CSASRGIDMGQYF

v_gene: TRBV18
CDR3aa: CASSQLRAAIQPQHF

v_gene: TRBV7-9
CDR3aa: CASSPQTGVLTEAFF

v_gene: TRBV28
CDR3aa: CASSWDSNEKLFF

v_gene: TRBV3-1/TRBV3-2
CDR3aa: CASSQSGQGHQETQYF

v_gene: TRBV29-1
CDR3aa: CSVTGTGLYSGELFF

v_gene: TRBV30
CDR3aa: CAWTPRGKNEQFF

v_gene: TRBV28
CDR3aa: CASTPTGTFPEQYF

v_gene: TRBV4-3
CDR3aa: CASSHLAGETRYEQYF

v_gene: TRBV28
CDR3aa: CATETDRGTEAFF

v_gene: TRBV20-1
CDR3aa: CSASQRGEAFF

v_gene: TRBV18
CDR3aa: CASSKEGGMNTEAFF

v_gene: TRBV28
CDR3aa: CASKVLQGNTEAFF

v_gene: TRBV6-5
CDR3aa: CASSPTGGGTDTQYF

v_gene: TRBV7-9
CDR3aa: CASSLPQGANYGYTF

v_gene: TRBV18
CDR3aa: CASSSGGRGLTGFNYGYTF

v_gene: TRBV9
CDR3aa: CASSERSGGLTDTQYF

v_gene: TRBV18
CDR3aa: CASSATGSGANVLTF

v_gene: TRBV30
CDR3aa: CARRANGDEQFF

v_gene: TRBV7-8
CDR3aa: CASSDTGPLGTQYF

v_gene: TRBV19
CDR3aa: CASSMAGGKPQHF

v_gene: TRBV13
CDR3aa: CASSRTRTGHIANYGYTF

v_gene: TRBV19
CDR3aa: CASSKGVTGSNQPQHF

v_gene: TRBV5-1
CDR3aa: CASSLTGSAVTEAFF

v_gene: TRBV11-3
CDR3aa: CASSLMGERGRADTQYF

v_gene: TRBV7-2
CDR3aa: CASSPLGPYEQYF

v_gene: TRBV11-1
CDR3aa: CASSLTIGGLEQYF

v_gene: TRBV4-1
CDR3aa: CASSQDIGRFQHF

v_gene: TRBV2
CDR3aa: CASSDNSGNTIYF

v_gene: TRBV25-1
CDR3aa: CASSRASGAPGELFF

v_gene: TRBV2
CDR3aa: CASSVESHSPLHF

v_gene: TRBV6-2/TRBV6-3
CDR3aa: CASSSDYGVEKLFF

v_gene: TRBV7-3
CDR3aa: CASSSKQGTEQYF

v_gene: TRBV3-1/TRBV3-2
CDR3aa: CASSRGDTHGYTF

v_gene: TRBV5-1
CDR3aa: CASSLEAGVQEQFF

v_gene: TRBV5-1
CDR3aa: CASSLVGGTAVPYEQYF

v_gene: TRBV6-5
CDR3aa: CASSRQGWLDEQFF

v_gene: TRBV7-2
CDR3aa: CASSPRQQGYGYTF